The 7 T cell receptor beta chains in this list originate from one sample, sequenced in a study of T cells expressing NK-cell markers. One entry per CDR3 protein, without DNA, is what TCRdb gives after re-calling the 5' RACE reads. The listing records approximately 150,000 distinct CDR3 sequences. Material: blood T cells: a sorted CD56 or NKG2C T cell subset, CD4+ or CD8+ T cells, or bulk PBMC T cells (not recorded which). Source of these receptors: a man in his late teens or twenties in good health.

V gene TRBV15 combines with J gene TRBJ1-1; TCRdb gives TRBD1 as the D gene, but with no DNA this cannot be confirmed. The germline gives CDR1 LNHNV, CDR2 YYDKDF (reference sequence). The CDR3 totals 13 residues. The CDR3 loop reads CATSREDSTEAFF.

This rearrangement joins TRBV12-3 or TRBV12-4 to TRBJ2-7; TCRdb's D call of TRBD2 is untestable without DNA. CDR3 length equals 15 residues. The CDR3 sequence: CASTPAGRLSYEQYF.

The CDR3 here is CSANEAGETYEQYF. This chain joins TRBV20-1 and TRBJ2-7. Germline loops: CDR1 DFQATT, CDR2 SNEGSKA (reference sequence). The CDR3 is made up of 14 amino acids.

The chain employs TRBV6-1 and TRBJ1-2. This CDR3 is 13 amino acids long. CDR1 is MNHNS, CDR2 SASEGT, per germline. CDR3 protein: CASSPGGAGGYTF.

The chain recombines TRBV10-2 with TRBJ1-1. Germline V gene sequence: CDR1 WSHSY, CDR2 SAAADI. This CDR3 comprises 15 residues. CDR3 in amino acids: CASSEFGSMNTEAFF.

This chain connects TRBV7-9 to TRBJ2-1; the TCRdb call, TRBD2, lacks DNA for checking. This CDR3 is 16 amino acids long. Germline V gene sequence: CDR1 SEHNR, CDR2 FQNEAQ (reference sequence). The CDR3 here is CASIRQGPSSYNEQFF.

V usage is TRBV11-2 and J usage is TRBJ1-1; TCRdb outputs TRBD1, but without DNA this stays unchecked. This CDR3 spans 12 amino acids. In germline, CDR1 is SGHAT, CDR2 FQNNGV. Here the CDR3 reads CASGTPITEAFF.